Here is one TCR beta chain with its context. This sample's treatment: roughly 20 received Ad26.COV2.S at low or high dose, single or two shots; roughly five received placebo; per-sample allocation not given. The samples were gathered on day 63 after the first injection of vaccine or placebo. The data derive from a study of Ad26.COV2.S vaccination and SARS-CoV-2 variants. Study-wide context: Once or twice, 56 days apart, Ad26.COV2.S was delivered intramuscularly.

Generated by immunoSEQ multiplex PCR, the TCRdb table keeps only in-frame clones and is missing some. The table lists roughly 410,000 clones, about four fifths of them singletons. Germline V CDR1 and CDR2: SGHAT, FQNNGV. The J segment lost 1 base and the V segment lost 3 bases, leaving 6 bases of the junction unmatched. The CDR3 length is 17 residues. The source is a person between 18 and 59 years old who received the Ad26.COV2.S COVID-19 vaccine or a placebo. The genes are TRBV11-2 and TRBJ2-1, with 10 bases lining up with TRBD2. Sequences were derived from peripheral blood, sampled in a trial of Ad26.COV2.S vaccine versus placebo. For the CDR3, the DNA is TGTGCCAGCAGCTTTAATGGAGCGGGAGGGTCCTACAATGAGCAGTTCTTC. It is translated as CASSFNGAGGSYNEQFF. Variable domain in full (rest from reference TRBV11-2 and TRBJ2-1): EAGVAQSPRYKIIEKRQSVAFWCNPISGHATLYWYQQILGQGPKLLIQFQNNGVVDDSQLPKDRFSAERLKGVDSTLKIQPAKLEDSAVYLCASSFNGAGGSYNEQFFGPGTRLTVL.